What follows are 24 T cell receptor beta chains derived from one specimen sequenced in a study of blood T cell repertoires in COVID-19. The protocol was immunoSEQ multiplex PCR, while the TCRdb copy is restricted to in-frame clones and leaves out a portion. The sample carries some 400,000 clones, more than 70% recorded once. The specimen sequenced was peripheral blood. These receptors all stem from a woman aged 55 to 70 with COVID-19, enrolled during active disease.

The V call is TRBV12-3 or TRBV12-4, the J call TRBJ1-5; the match to TRBD1 covers 9 bases. Unmatched junction bases numbered 1, after V lost 6 bases and J lost 4 bases. CDR3 length equals 13 residues. The CDR3 nucleotides are TGTGCCAGCAGAGGGACAGGGAATCAGCCCCAGCATTTT. It yields the protein CASRGTGNQPQHF.

The CDR3 nucleotides read TGTGCCAGCAGCCGAACCCTAGCGGGGGGAGGCACAGATACGCAGTATTTT. Protein sequence: CASSRTLAGGGTDTQYF. The chain links TRBV7-8 to TRBJ2-3; 11 bases fit TRBD2. Germline V gene sequence: CDR1 SGHVS, CDR2 FQNEAQ. This CDR3 comprises 17 residues. Trimming removed 5 bases from V and 1 base from J; junction bases left unmatched: 8.

The chain joins TRBV2 to TRBJ2-5, with 11 bases matching TRBD2. CDR3 size: 16 residues. Germline V gene data show CDR1 as SNHLY and CDR2 as FYNNEI. After removal of 0 bases from V and 4 bases from J, the junction contained 4 bases not matched to a gene. The CDR3 reads CASSEASSGGLETQYF. The DNA of the CDR3 is TGTGCCAGCAGTGAAGCGTCTAGCGGGGGGCTAGAGACCCAGTACTTC.

The gene calls are TRBV7-8 and TRBJ1-5; D gene unclear. Per germline, CDR1 SGHVS and CDR2 FQNEAQ. Trimming shortened V by 3 bases and J by 4 bases, and 16 bases separated the two germline ends. There are 16 residues in the CDR3. The CDR3 loop reads CASSFLPGSGNQPQHF. The CDR3 DNA sequence: TGTGCCAGCAGCTTCCTCCCCGGGAGCGGGAATCAGCCCCAGCATTTT.

This chain links TRBV7-8 with TRBJ1-6; D remains ambiguous. Germline V lookup: CDR1 SGHVS, CDR2 FQNEAQ. V lost 1 base and J lost 5, with 12 bases in between. The CDR3 loop spans 16 amino acids. The CDR3 DNA reads as TGTGCCAGCAGCTTAGTGTCGGTAGGAGATAATTCACCCCTCCACTTT. It codes for CASSLVSVGDNSPLHF.

V and J are TRBV5-1 and TRBJ2-7; 11 bases map to TRBD1. The CDR3 runs 15 residues. Trimming cost V 3 bases and J 4 bases; bases outside gene matches: 6. CDR1 SGHRS and CDR2 YFSETQ come from the germline V gene. Here the CDR3 reads CASSWGDRGFYEQYF. CDR3 nucleotides: TGCGCCAGCAGCTGGGGGGACAGGGGGTTTTACGAGCAGTACTTC.

J is TRBJ2-7 and V is TRBV6-5; 7 positions match TRBD1. This CDR3 region has 14 residues. Germline CDR1 MNHEY, CDR2 SVGAGI. J was trimmed by 4 bases and V by 6 bases; bases with no gene match: 9. The CDR3 loop reads CASSRTGTAYEQYF. The CDR3 DNA reads as TGTGCCAGCAGCCGAACCGGGACAGCTTACGAGCAGTACTTC.

This chain connects TRBV5-1 to TRBJ2-3; 15 nucleotides align to TRBD2. This CDR3 has 14 residues. The germline CDR1 and CDR2 sequences are SGHRS and YFSETQ. V dropped 9 bases and J dropped 4; count of bases not matched to a gene: 3. The CDR3 protein is CATRTSGGADTQYF. CDR3 nucleotides: TGCGCCACCCGGACTAGCGGGGGGGCAGATACGCAGTATTTT.

The rearrangement links TRBV6-5 to TRBJ1-2, with D maybe TRBD1 (5 bases). The CDR3 spans 14 residues. Per the germline V gene, CDR1 is MNHEY and CDR2 is SVGAGI. Trimming stripped 8 bases from V and 4 bases from J, with 17 bases between. The CDR3 sequence is CASSRTAGPYGYTF. Here the CDR3 DNA reads TGTGCCAGCTCTAGGACGGCAGGGCCCTATGGCTACACCTTC.

The chain couples TRBV18 to TRBJ2-7; 9 bases agree with TRBD1. The V segment lost 1 base and the J segment 5 bases; nucleotides outside the gene matches: 9. Germline V gene data show CDR1 as KGHSH and CDR2 as LQKENI. CDR3 length: 16 amino acids. The CDR3 reads CASSPLSGTGRDEQYF. The CDR3 bases are TGTGCCAGCTCACCACTCTCCGGGACAGGGCGCGACGAGCAGTACTTC.

The V and J genes are TRBV20-1 and TRBJ2-7; tentatively, D is TRBD2 (7 bases). The CDR3 totals 15 residues. Trimming shortened V by 3 bases and J by 4 bases, and 19 bases separated the two germline ends. Germline loops: CDR1 DFQATT, CDR2 SNEGSKA (reference sequence). The CDR3 bases are TGCAGTGCTAGTGAAGGGGGGGGTGCCCTGTACGAGCAGTACTTC. Protein: CSASEGGGALYEQYF.

The rearrangement joins TRBV24-1 to TRBJ2-2; no definite D call. Germline lookup yields CDR1 KGHDR and CDR2 SFDVKD. V was cut by 1 base and J by 2 bases, with 4 bases left in between. The CDR3 covers 14 residues. The CDR3, as DNA: TGTGCCACCAGTGATTTCACTAACACCGGGGAGCTGTTTTTT. Translated: CATSDFTNTGELFF.

The rearrangement links TRBV12-3 or TRBV12-4 to TRBJ1-6; no reliable D call. The CDR3 spans 12 residues. Trimming took 4 bases from V and 8 from J, leaving 6 bases between them. The chain's CDR3 is CASSYGDSPLHF. The CDR3 coding sequence is TGTGCCAGCAGTTACGGAGATTCACCCCTCCACTTT.

This clone was seen more than once but under ten times. The chain links TRBV3-1 (or the pseudogene TRBV3-2) to TRBJ1-1, with D possibly matching TRBD1 (5 bases). The germline gives CDR1 LGHDT, CDR2 YNNKEL (reference sequence). This CDR3 is 12 amino acids long. Trimming left V 1 base short and J 9 bases short, with 9 bases between. The CDR3 DNA reads as TGTGCCAGCAGCCAAGTGGGGGGACAAGCTTTCTTT. This codes for CASSQVGGQAFF.

The chain combines TRBV10-2 with TRBJ2-7; 8 positions match TRBD2. This CDR3 comprises 16 residues. The junction had 8 bases not matched to a gene; V was cut back by 3 bases and J by 1 base. Germline V gives CDR1 WSHSY, CDR2 SAAADI. The chain's CDR3 is CASSENRGGWSYEQYF. Here the CDR3 DNA reads TGCGCCAGCAGTGAAAATCGGGGGGGCTGGTCCTACGAGCAGTACTTC.

J is TRBJ1-1 and V is TRBV19; TRBD1 aligns across 8 bases. Per germline, CDR1 LNHDA and CDR2 SQIVND (reference sequence). The CDR3 has 17 amino acids. Trimming cost V 2 bases and J 3 bases; bases outside gene matches: 11. The CDR3 loop is CASSILAARGQDTEAFF. DNA for the CDR3: TGTGCCAGTAGTATACTAGCGGCCAGGGGGCAGGACACTGAAGCTTTCTTT.

V and J are TRBV4-2 and TRBJ2-5; a weak D match, TRBD2 (6 bases). The CDR3 has 15 residues. Trimming left V 1 base short and J 5 bases short, with 14 bases between. Germline CDR1 and CDR2: LGHNA and YNFKEQ. The CDR3 loop is CASSQAQEGWETQYF. Here the CDR3 DNA reads TGTGCCAGCAGCCAAGCTCAGGAGGGTTGGGAGACCCAGTACTTC.

The chain has TRBV7-2 and TRBJ2-2, with a possible D match to TRBD1 (6 bases). CDR1 is SGHTA and CDR2 is FQGNSA in the germline V gene. This CDR3 is built from 15 residues. V was trimmed by 3 bases and J by 7 bases, leaving 15 bases between them. For the CDR3, the DNA is TGTGCCAGCAGCTTTAGGGATTTACAGGGCGGGGAGCTGTTTTTT. Amino acid sequence: CASSFRDLQGGELFF.

This CDR3 reads CASSDVQGLDEKLFF. CDR3 nucleotide sequence: TGTGCCAGCAGTGATGTACAGGGGCTCGATGAAAAACTGTTTTTT. V gene TRBV7-2 combines with J gene TRBJ1-4, with 7 bases lining up with TRBD1. From germline, CDR1 is SGHTA and CDR2 FQGNSA. The CDR3 runs to 15 residues. V lost 6 bases to trimming and J lost 6 bases; unmatched junction nucleotides: 10.

This clone came up once. This rearrangement joins TRBV5-5 to TRBJ1-1, with D unclear. The CDR3 sequence is 13 residues long. Germline V gene sequence: CDR1 SGHKS, CDR2 YYEKEE (reference sequence). Trimming took 2 bases from V and 6 from J, leaving 11 bases between them. DNA for the CDR3: TGTGCCAGCAGCTTTACTGTAACCGCTGAAGCTTTCTTT. It translates to CASSFTVTAEAFF. The full variable domain, rest sourced from reference TRBV5-5 and TRBJ1-1, is DAGVTQSPTHLIKTRGQQVTLRCSPISGHKSVSWYQQVLGQGPQFIFQYYEKEERGRGNFPDRFSARQFPNYSSELNVNALLLGDSALYLCASSFTVTAEAFFGQGTRLTVV.

J is TRBJ2-3 and V is TRBV7-2, with no clear D. Trimming took off 1 base at V and 4 bases at J, with 6 bases between the two ends. CDR3 length equals 13 residues. The germline V gene has CDR1 SGHTA and CDR2 FQGNSA. The CDR3 spells CASSLGASDTQYF. CDR3 DNA: TGTGCCAGCAGCTTAGGCGCTTCAGATACGCAGTATTTT.

The genes are TRBV6-5 and TRBJ1-6; D is possibly TRBD1 (6 bases). Trimming cost V 6 bases and J 8 bases, with 20 bases left between them. This CDR3 has 16 residues. From germline, CDR1 is MNHEY and CDR2 SVGAGI. The CDR3 coding sequence is TGTGCCAGCAGGTACAAATTAGGACAGAGGGATTCACCCCTCCACTTT. It yields the protein CASRYKLGQRDSPLHF.

Turning to this clone: At the DNA level, this CDR3 is encoded by other sequences in the same sample as well. CDR3: CASSLDRNTEAFF. In DNA form, the CDR3 reads TGTGCCAGCAGCCTAGACAGGAACACTGAAGCTTTCTTT. The V and J genes are TRBV7-3 and TRBJ1-1; TRBD1 is a possible D gene (5 bases). Looked up from germline, CDR1 is SGHTA and CDR2 is FQGTGA. The CDR3 is 13 residues long. Trimming left V 5 bases short and J 1 base short, with 8 bases between.

The chain joins TRBV18 to TRBJ2-5; 15 bases agree with TRBD2. Germline assignment: CDR1 KGHSH and CDR2 LQKENI. This CDR3 spans 15 amino acids. V shed 5 bases, J shed 6 bases, and the junction held 4 bases outside the gene matches. The CDR3 reads CASSAGTSGGKTQYF. DNA of the CDR3: TGTGCCAGCTCAGCCGGGACTAGCGGGGGGAAGACCCAGTACTTC.